This T cell receptor beta chain was obtained from a study of blood T cell repertoires in COVID-19 (dated by TCRdb to about 2020). Regarding the complete study: Collaborator samples came from the United States, Italy and Spain and covered acute and convalescent phases of COVID-19. Sample metadata almost always included a de-identified subject ID, COVID-19 status, age in years and sex. Where available, HLA class I and class II types were taken from metadata supplied by the sample provider and were not determined by assay-based typing. The repertoires were made available in a free public database intended to serve as a resource for research on the immune response to SARS-CoV-2. The samples were drawn from two sources: the first 160 participants of the ongoing ImmuneRACE study, and 1,000 to 1,500 subjects contributed by 6 global collaborators. The material from the prospective study consisted of cDNA or gDNA derived from T cells, B-cell-depleted T cells, or PBMCs. Subjects who had been exposed to COVID-19, were actively infected with it, or had recovered from it provided the deeply sampled blood TCRbeta repertoires that made up the dataset. General findings and caveats noted by the study authors: The amount of clinical and demographic metadata varied by source and participant and was provided uncurated.

TCRbeta CDR3 regions were amplified from genomic DNA by means of the immunoSEQ Assay, a bias-controlled multiplex PCR. From the authors' description of their analysis: The number of nucleated cells in each sample was estimated from the amplification of reference gene primers within the assay. To quantify the absolute abundance of each unique TCRbeta CDR3 rearrangement, sequence reads were collapsed and filtered. For each sample, productive Simpson clonality was calculated by taking the square root of Simpson's diversity index across productive rearrangements. Held by TCRdb, this immuneACCESS table contains in-frame sequences only and omits some clones. Under half of the omission traces to an unresolved V gene where checked; the cause of the rest is unknown. That table supplies the V and J calls and clone size; D and trimming were determined from the DNA. The sample includes 80,000 or so clones, with roughly 78% observed a single time. The ten largest make up more than 9% of the sample.

Collaborating institutions collected whole blood in K2EDTA tubes following their own protocols. Collaborator samples were shipped for TCRbeta analysis as frozen whole blood, isolated PBMCs, or DNA extracted from either sample type. Counted from cysteine to phenylalanine, this CDR3 has 14 amino acids. Of the read, only the CDR3 DNA is kept; its 42 bases are in frame from base 1. For CDR1 and CDR2, the germline V gene (reference sequence) lists LGHDT and YNNKEL. The germline ends are 11 bases apart after V is trimmed by 2 bases and J by 4 bases. With regard to this clone: No antigen is known for it. Base-call qualities are not available, and no considerably larger clone is one nucleotide away.

The chain was built from TRBV3-1 (or the pseudogene TRBV3-2) and TRBJ1-1, and TRBD1 may be the D gene, going by 6 matching bases. Sequencing input: peripheral blood. This clonotype was sampled from a man in his 60s with acute or convalescent COVID-19. The sequence in DNA is TGTGCCAGCAGCCAAAATCTCAGGGGCACTGAAGCTTTCTTT. Its protein product is CASSQNLRGTEAFF.